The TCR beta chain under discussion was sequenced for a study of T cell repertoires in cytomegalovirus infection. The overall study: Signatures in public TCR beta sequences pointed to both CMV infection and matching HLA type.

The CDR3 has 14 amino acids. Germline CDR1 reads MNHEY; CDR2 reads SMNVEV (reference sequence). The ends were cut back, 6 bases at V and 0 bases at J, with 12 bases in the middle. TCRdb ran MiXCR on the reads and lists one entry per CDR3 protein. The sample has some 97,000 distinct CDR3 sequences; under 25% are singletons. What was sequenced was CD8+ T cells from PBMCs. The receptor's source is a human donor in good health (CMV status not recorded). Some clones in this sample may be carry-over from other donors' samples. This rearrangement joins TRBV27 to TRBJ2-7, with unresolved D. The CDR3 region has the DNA TGTGCCAGCAGGATTTTATACGGCTCCTACGAGCAGTACTTC. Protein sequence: CASRILYGSYEQYF.